Below are 23 T cell receptor beta chains sequenced from a single sample in a study of shared clonotypes between healthy human individuals (dated by TCRdb to about 2020). The method behind the library was the immunoSEQ multiplex PCR assay. In TCRdb, the immuneACCESS table is reduced to in-frame sequences with V and J assigned. These tables do not hold every clone; where another copy was compared, an unresolved V gene accounts for under half, and the others remain unexplained. This sample comprises 980,000 or so clones, approximately 76% of them detected only once. Together, the top ten hold 1.5% of the sample. The sample was memory CD4+ T cells sorted from blood. The sample's cell subset or site, from its label and the paper: CD45RA-negative fraction. These receptors all come from a man between 18 and 29 years old in good health.

The rearrangement links TRBV7-2 to TRBJ1-2; 12 nucleotides match TRBD1. V shed 1 base, J shed 7 bases, and the junction held 7 bases outside the gene matches. This CDR3 is built from 16 residues. CDR1 is SGHTA, CDR2 FQGNSA, per germline. In nucleotides, the CDR3 is TGTGCCAGCAGCTTAGGTGGGACAGGGGGCGTCTCTGGCTACACCTTC. It is translated as CASSLGGTGGVSGYTF.

The CDR3 loop reads CASSRTGNNGYTF. The CDR3 bases are TGTGCCAGCAGTAGGACAGGGAATAATGGCTACACCTTC. The chain recombines TRBV2 with TRBJ1-2; 8 nucleotides match TRBD1. Germline values: CDR1 SNHLY, CDR2 FYNNEI. The CDR3 sequence is 13 residues long. With V trimmed by 5 bases and J by 6 bases, 5 bases remained unmatched.

Regarding this clone: The identical CDR3 is also encoded by other nucleotide sequences in the sample. V and J are TRBV19 and TRBJ1-5; maybe TRBD1 (6 bases). The germline V gene has CDR1 LNHDA and CDR2 SQIVND (reference sequence). V gave up 4 bases and J gave up 2 bases, with 9 bases separating them. CDR3 length equals 14 residues. The CDR3 coding sequence is TGTGCCAGTAGTACCCGACAGGGCAATCAGCCCCAGCATTTT. Amino acid sequence: CASSTRQGNQPQHF.

For this clone: This may arise from a read error, as a much more abundant clone is one base away. The sample carries other DNA sequences with the same CDR3. The DNA for the CDR3 is TGTGCCAGCAGAAGGAACACCGGGGAGCTGTTTTTT. Protein product: CASRRNTGELFF. The J gene is TRBJ2-2, the V gene TRBV6-1; unclear D gene. Trimming shortened V by 6 bases and J by 1 base, and 3 bases separated the two germline ends. This CDR3 spans 12 amino acids. Germline V gene lookup returns CDR1 MNHNS and CDR2 SASEGT.

Only one count was recorded for this clone. One end of the junction is discordant with germline, which a read error may explain. V gene TRBV5-1 combines with J gene TRBJ2-7; D gene unclear. The germline V gene has CDR1 SGHRS and CDR2 YFSETQ. This CDR3 contains 14 residues. The CDR3 is CASSSRSISDEQYF. In DNA, the CDR3 is TGCGCCAGCAGCTCCCGATCCATCTCCGACGAGCAGTACTTC.

This clone appeared once. The same CDR3 can be traced to other DNA sequences in this sample. The chain uses TRBV6-1 and TRBJ2-7; 9 bases match TRBD2. Per germline, CDR1 MNHNS and CDR2 SASEGT. The CDR3 consists of 14 residues. V was pared by 4 bases and J by 2 bases, with 3 bases of the junction left unmatched. CDR3 residues: CASSATSGPYEQYF. The CDR3 DNA sequence: TGTGCCAGCAGTGCGACTAGCGGCCCCTACGAGCAGTACTTC.

This chain joins TRBV21-1 and TRBJ2-5; the D call in the table, TRBD2, was not verified against the DNA. TRBV21-1 is noted as a pseudogene. The CDR3 loop spans 16 amino acids. CDR3 bases: TGTGCCAGCTTACTAGCGCATAGCCAGTTACAAGAGACCCAGTACTTC. Protein: CASLLAHSQLQETQYF.

This chain joins TRBV6-1 and TRBJ2-7; perhaps TRBD1 as D (6 bases). Germline V gene data show CDR1 as MNHNS and CDR2 as SASEGT. The CDR3 is 14 residues long. V dropped 10 bases and J dropped 5 bases, with 21 bases sitting between them. CDR3 in DNA: TGTGCCATCGACCTTGGGCAGGGGACCCACGAGCAGTACTTC. Amino acids: CAIDLGQGTHEQYF.

A word on this clone: Different DNA sequences within this sample yield the same CDR3. This rearrangement joins TRBV15 to TRBJ2-3; D is undetermined. CDR3 size: 14 residues. Trimming stripped 0 bases from V and 0 bases from J, with 4 bases between. Germline assignment: CDR1 LNHNV and CDR2 YYDKDF (reference sequence). CDR3 loop: CATSRDPSTDTQYF. DNA for the CDR3: TGTGCCACCAGCAGAGATCCTAGCACAGATACGCAGTATTTT.

With respect to this clone: It differs at one base from a far larger clone, so likely a read error. The V gene is TRBV4-3, the J gene TRBJ2-7; 13 bases are shared with TRBD2. CDR3 length: 15 residues. The J segment lost 3 bases and the V segment lost 5 bases, leaving 4 bases of the junction unmatched. The germline V gene encodes CDR1 LGHNA and CDR2 YSLEER. Here the CDR3 reads CASSILAGGDYEQYF. The DNA for the CDR3 is TGCGCCAGCAGCATACTAGCGGGAGGGGACTACGAGCAGTACTTC.

The chain joins TRBV5-1 to TRBJ2-5; a possible D gene is TRBD2 (5 bases). Germline values: CDR1 SGHRS, CDR2 YFSETQ. V lost 1 base, J lost 1 base, and 8 bases lay in between. The CDR3 has 14 residues. CDR3 sequence reads: CASSLSGVQETQYF. Here the CDR3 DNA reads TGCGCCAGCAGCTTGTCCGGGGTCCAAGAGACCCAGTACTTC.

The V call is TRBV5-4, the J call TRBJ2-5; tentatively, D is TRBD1 or TRBD2 (5 bases each). CDR1 is SGHNT and CDR2 is YYREEE in the germline V gene (reference sequence). This CDR3 is 16 amino acids long. Trimming removed 0 bases at V and 5 bases at J, with 17 bases between. The CDR3 sequence is CASSLVSGTGSETQYF. The CDR3 bases are TGTGCCAGCAGCTTGGTCTCAGGGACGGGGAGTGAGACCCAGTACTTC.

The CDR3: CASSGGGGAKGNTIYF. CDR3 DNA sequence: TGTGCCAGCAGTGGAGGAGGGGGCGCGAAAGGAAACACCATATATTTT. V is TRBV2 and J is TRBJ1-3; 7 nucleotides match TRBD1. CDR3 length equals 16 residues. V shed 4 bases, J shed 4 bases, and the junction held 10 bases outside the gene matches. CDR1 is SNHLY, CDR2 FYNNEI, per germline.

The chain is built from TRBV5-5 and TRBJ1-1; D is ambiguous. Germline loops: CDR1 SGHKS, CDR2 YYEKEE (reference sequence). This CDR3 comprises 14 residues. Trimming removed 0 bases at V and 11 bases at J, with 17 bases between. CDR3 nucleotide sequence: TGTGCCAGCAGCTTGGAGATCAGCTTGCCCTTGGCTTTCTTT. It encodes CASSLEISLPLAFF.

The genes are TRBV18 and TRBJ1-4, with D perhaps matching TRBD1 (5 bases). CDR1 is KGHSH, CDR2 LQKENI, per germline. Trimming stripped 0 bases from V and 8 bases from J, with 7 bases between. This CDR3 region has 13 residues. The CDR3 region is CASSPPTEEKLFF. The CDR3, as DNA: TGTGCCAGCTCACCACCGACAGAGGAAAAACTGTTTTTT.

The V call is TRBV13, the J call TRBJ1-1; D gene unclear. The CDR3 length is 16 residues. CDR1 and CDR2 (germline): PRHDT, FYEKMQ (reference sequence). V lost 7 bases to trimming and J lost 1 base, with 19 bases between them. CDR3 DNA sequence: TGTGCCAGCACCAAGACGGAGGGATGGACGAACACTGAAGCTTTCTTT. Protein: CASTKTEGWTNTEAFF.

This chain uses TRBV27 with TRBJ2-3, with D unresolved. Germline assignment: CDR1 MNHEY and CDR2 SMNVEV (reference sequence). Trimming took off 5 bases at V and 8 bases at J, with 20 bases between the two ends. The CDR3 runs 15 residues. The CDR3 DNA reads TGTGCCAGCAGTGCCTCCGGAACAGCGAAGGGTACGCAGTATTTT. This gives the protein CASSASGTAKGTQYF.

This clone was observed a handful of times. This CDR3 is also generated by other DNA sequences in the sample. V is TRBV7-6 and J is TRBJ2-7, with 7 bases aligning to TRBD1. Germline lookup yields CDR1 SGHVS and CDR2 FNYEAQ. CDR3 length: 13 amino acids. V shed 3 bases and J 2 bases; nucleotides not matched to a gene: 1. The CDR3 DNA sequence: TGTGCCAGCAGCTTGGGGACAGCCTACGAGCAGTACTTC. It is translated as CASSLGTAYEQYF.

A single count supports this clone. This sequence joins TRBV5-1 and TRBJ1-1, with TRBD1 matching 11 bases. With V trimmed by 2 bases and J by 3 bases, 9 bases remained unmatched. The CDR3 loop spans 17 amino acids. Germline CDR1 reads SGHRS; CDR2 reads YFSETQ. In DNA form, the CDR3 reads TGCGCCAGCAGCTTAGGACAGGGGGCAAGTTTGGACACTGAAGCTTTCTTT. This sequence encodes CASSLGQGASLDTEAFF.

The CDR3 is CASSGTSDGTGELFF. The CDR3 nucleotides read TGTGCCAGCAGCGGGACTAGCGACGGGACCGGGGAGCTGTTTTTT. The rearrangement joins TRBV9 to TRBJ2-2; 9 bases match TRBD2. Germline V gene data show CDR1 as SGDLS and CDR2 as YYNGEE. There are 15 residues in the CDR3. V shed 3 bases, J shed 5 bases, and the junction held 5 bases outside the gene matches.

The chain joins TRBV11-2 to TRBJ2-7; D tentatively fits TRBD1 or TRBD2 (5 bases each). V was clipped by 5 bases and J by 5 bases, with 22 bases between them. CDR3 size: 16 residues. CDR1 is SGHAT, CDR2 FQNNGV, per germline. DNA for the CDR3: TGTGCCAGCAGCCCCACCGGAGGCAGGGAAAGGCACGAGCAGTACTTC. This gives the protein CASSPTGGRERHEQYF.

The chain links TRBV19 to TRBJ2-5; D gene unclear. The CDR3 runs to 15 residues. The V gene's germline CDR1 is LNHDA and CDR2 SQIVND (reference sequence). V was shortened by 1 base and J by 2 bases, with 11 bases between the two germline ends. The CDR3 loop reads CASSIAIGPQETQYF. The CDR3 DNA reads TGTGCCAGTAGTATAGCGATAGGGCCTCAAGAGACCCAGTACTTC.

This clone has a single count. V is TRBV6-1 and J is TRBJ1-3; D possibly corresponds to TRBD1 (5 bases). V was cut by 6 bases and J by 4 bases, with 13 bases left in between. Germline V gene sequence: CDR1 MNHNS, CDR2 SASEGT. The CDR3 sequence is 14 residues long. The DNA of the CDR3 is TGTGCCAGCAGACAGGCTTCTCAGGGAAACACCATATATTTT. Translation gives CASRQASQGNTIYF.